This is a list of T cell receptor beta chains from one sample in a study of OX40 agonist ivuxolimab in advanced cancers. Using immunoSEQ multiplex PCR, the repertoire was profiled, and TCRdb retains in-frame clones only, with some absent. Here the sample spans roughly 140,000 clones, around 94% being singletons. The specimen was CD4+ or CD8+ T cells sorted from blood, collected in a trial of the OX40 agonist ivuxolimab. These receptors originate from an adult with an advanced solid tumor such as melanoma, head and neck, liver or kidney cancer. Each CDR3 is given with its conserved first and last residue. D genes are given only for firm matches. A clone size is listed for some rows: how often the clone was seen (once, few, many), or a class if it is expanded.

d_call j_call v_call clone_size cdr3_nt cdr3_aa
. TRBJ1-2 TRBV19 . TGTGCCAGTAGTATAGATGGGCCATTGCCCTATGGCTACACCTTC CASSIDGPLPYGYTF
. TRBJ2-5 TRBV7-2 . TGTGCCAGCAGCTCGGGATTAAGGGGGGCGGGAGAGACCCAGTACTTC CASSSGLRGAGETQYF
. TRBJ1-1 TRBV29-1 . TGCAGCGTTCTAGAGGGGGTCACTGAAGCTTTCTTT CSVLEGVTEAFF
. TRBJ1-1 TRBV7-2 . TGTGCCAGCAGCTTAGCCTACAAGGGTATGGTGGCTTTCTTT CASSLAYKGMVAFF
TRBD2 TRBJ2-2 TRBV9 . TGTGCCAGCACCCATAGCGGACTAGCGGGGGGGCGAGGCACCGGGGAGCTGTTTTTT CASTHSGLAGGRGTGELFF
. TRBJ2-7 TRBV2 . TGTGCCAGCAGTTCAGGGCGGGGCTCCTACGAGCAGTACTTC CASSSGRGSYEQYF
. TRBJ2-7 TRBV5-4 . TGTGCCAGCAGCTTGTATCAACGGGAGCAGTACTTC CASSLYQREQYF
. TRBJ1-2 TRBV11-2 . TGTGCCAGCAGCTTAGCTCTGTATGACTATGGCTACACCTTC CASSLALYDYGYTF
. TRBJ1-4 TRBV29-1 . TGCAGCGTTTGGGGAGCGGAGGGACTGTTTTTT CSVWGAEGLFF
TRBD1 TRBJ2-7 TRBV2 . TGTGCCAGCAGGACCCGGGACAGGAGATACGAGCAGTACTTC CASRTRDRRYEQYF
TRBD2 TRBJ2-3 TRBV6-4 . TGTGCCAGCAGTGACTCTTTTGGACTAGTAGATACGCAGTATTTT CASSDSFGLVDTQYF
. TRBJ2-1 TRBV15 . TGTGCCACCAGCAGAGGGCGGTCTCTGGGGAGCAATGAGCAGTTCTTC CATSRGRSLGSNEQFF
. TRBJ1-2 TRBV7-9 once TGTGCCAGCAGCTGGGGCAGGGAGAATGGCTACACCTTC CASSWGRENGYTF
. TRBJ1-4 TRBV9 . TGTGCCAGCAGCGCCCCCCACGGAGGGAGGGTTGAAAAACTGTTTTTT CASSAPHGGRVEKLFF
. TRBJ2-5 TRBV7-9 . TGTGCCAGCAGCTTAGGGGCGGCGTACCAAGAGACCCAGTACTTC CASSLGAAYQETQYF
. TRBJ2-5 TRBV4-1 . TGCGCCAGCAGCCAAGGTCCGCGCACCGGTTCGGAGACCCAGTACTTC CASSQGPRTGSETQYF
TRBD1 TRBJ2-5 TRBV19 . TGTGCCAGTAGTACGACAGGGTTCAGGGAGACCCAGTACTTC CASSTTGFRETQYF
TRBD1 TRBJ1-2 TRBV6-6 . TGTGCCAGCAGTTTCCCGGACAGGAACTATGGCTACACCTTC CASSFPDRNYGYTF
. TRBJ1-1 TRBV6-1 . TGTGCCAGCAAGCTGGGAGGGAACACTGAAGCTTTCTTT CASKLGGNTEAFF
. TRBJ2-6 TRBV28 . TGTGCCAGCAGTTATCAGGGCTCTGGGGCCAACGTCCTGACTTTC CASSYQGSGANVLTF
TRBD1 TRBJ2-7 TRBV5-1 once TGCGCCAGCAATCTCGGGACAGGAGCCTACGAGCAGTACTTC CASNLGTGAYEQYF
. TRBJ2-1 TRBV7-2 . TGTGCCAGCAGCCCTGGAGGTAGCGGTTACAATGAGCAGTTCTTC CASSPGGSGYNEQFF
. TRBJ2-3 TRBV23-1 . TGCGCCAGCAGTCGCCCCTGTCCTCGGGGTGTGGGGACAGATACGCAGTATTTT CASSRPCPRGVGTDTQYF
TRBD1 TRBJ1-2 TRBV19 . TGTGCCAGTAGTGTACAGGGGGGGTATGGCTACACCTTC CASSVQGGYGYTF
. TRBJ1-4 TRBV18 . TGTGCCAGCTCCCCTGACAGGATGCTAGCAACTAATGAAAAACTGTTTTTT CASSPDRMLATNEKLFF
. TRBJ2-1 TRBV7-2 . TGTGCCAGCAGCCGAAGGACTACCCTTTCTGAGCAGTTCTTC CASSRRTTLSEQFF
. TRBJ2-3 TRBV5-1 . TGCGCCAGCAGCTTTGGGGGGCACGCAGATACGCAGTATTTT CASSFGGHADTQYF
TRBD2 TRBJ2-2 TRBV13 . TGTGCCAGTGCGCCGGGACTAGCGGGAGGACCACGGAACACCGGGGAGCTGTTTTTT CASAPGLAGGPRNTGELFF
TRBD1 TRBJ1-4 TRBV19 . TGTGCCAGTAGTAAAAACAGGGGGGAAAAACTGTTTTTT CASSKNRGEKLFF
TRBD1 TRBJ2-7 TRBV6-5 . TGTGCCAGCAGTGCCGGGACAGGCTTTTTGGGCGAGCAGTACTTC CASSAGTGFLGEQYF
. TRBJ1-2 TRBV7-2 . TGTGCCAGCAGCTTAGAGGGCGGGGACACCAACTATGGCTACACCTTC CASSLEGGDTNYGYTF
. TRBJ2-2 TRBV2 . TGTGCCAGTATGGGTTCTAACACCGGGGAGCTGTTTTTT CASMGSNTGELFF